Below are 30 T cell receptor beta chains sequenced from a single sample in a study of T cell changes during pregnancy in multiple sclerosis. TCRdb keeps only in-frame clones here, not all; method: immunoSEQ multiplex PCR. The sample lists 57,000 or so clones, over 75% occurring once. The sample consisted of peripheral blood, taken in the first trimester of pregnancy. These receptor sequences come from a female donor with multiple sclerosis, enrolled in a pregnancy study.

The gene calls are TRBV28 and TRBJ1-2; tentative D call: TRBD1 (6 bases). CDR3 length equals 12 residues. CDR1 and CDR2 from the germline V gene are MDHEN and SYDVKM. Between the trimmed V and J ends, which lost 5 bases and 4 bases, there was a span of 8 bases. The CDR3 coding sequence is TGTGCCAGCAGTCGAGGGGGCTATGGCTACACCTTC. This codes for CASSRGGYGYTF.

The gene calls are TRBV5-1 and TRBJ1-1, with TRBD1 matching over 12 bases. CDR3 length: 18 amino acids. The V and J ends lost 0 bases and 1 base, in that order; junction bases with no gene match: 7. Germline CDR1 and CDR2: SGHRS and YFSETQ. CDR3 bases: TGCGCCAGCAGCTTGGAAGGGACAGGGGGCTCACAGAACACTGAAGCTTTCTTT. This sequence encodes CASSLEGTGGSQNTEAFF.

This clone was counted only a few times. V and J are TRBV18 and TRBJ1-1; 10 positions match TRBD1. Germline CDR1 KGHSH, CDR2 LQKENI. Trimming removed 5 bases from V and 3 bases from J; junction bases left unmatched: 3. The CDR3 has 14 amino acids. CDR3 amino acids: CASSTDRGDTEAFF. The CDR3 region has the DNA TGTGCCAGCTCAACGGACAGGGGGGACACTGAAGCTTTCTTT.

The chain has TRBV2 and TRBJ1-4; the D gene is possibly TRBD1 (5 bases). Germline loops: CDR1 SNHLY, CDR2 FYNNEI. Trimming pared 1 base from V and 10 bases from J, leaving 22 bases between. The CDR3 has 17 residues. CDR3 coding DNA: TGTGCCAGCAGTGAAGGTTCGGGCGGGGGGGATATTGGAAAACTGTTTTTT. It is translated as CASSEGSGGGDIGKLFF.

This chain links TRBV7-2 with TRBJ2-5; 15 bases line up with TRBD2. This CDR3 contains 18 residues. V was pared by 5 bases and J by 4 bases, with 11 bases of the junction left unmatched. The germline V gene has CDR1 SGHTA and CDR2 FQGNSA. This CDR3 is CASSGRTGLAGGGETQYF. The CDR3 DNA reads TGTGCCAGCAGCGGACGAACGGGACTAGCGGGAGGTGGAGAGACCCAGTACTTC. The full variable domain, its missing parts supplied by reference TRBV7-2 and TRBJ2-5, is GAGVSQSPSNKVTEKGKDVELRCDPISGHTALYWYRQSLGQGLEFLIYFQGNSAPDKSGLPSDRFSAERTGGSVSTLTIQRTQQEDSAVYLCASSGRTGLAGGGETQYFGPGTRLLVL.

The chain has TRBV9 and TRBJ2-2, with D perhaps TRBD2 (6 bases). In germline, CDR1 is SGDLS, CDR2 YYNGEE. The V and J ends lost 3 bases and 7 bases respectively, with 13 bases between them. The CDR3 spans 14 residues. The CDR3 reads CASSAGLVDGELFF. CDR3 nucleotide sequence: TGTGCCAGCAGCGCGGGACTCGTAGACGGGGAGCTGTTTTTT.

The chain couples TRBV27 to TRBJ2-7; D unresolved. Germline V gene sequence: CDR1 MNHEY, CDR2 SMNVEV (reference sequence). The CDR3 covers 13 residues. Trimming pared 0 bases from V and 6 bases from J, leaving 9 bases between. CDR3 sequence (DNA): TGTGCCAGCAGTTTATCTGCGGTTTCCGAGCAGTACTTC. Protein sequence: CASSLSAVSEQYF.

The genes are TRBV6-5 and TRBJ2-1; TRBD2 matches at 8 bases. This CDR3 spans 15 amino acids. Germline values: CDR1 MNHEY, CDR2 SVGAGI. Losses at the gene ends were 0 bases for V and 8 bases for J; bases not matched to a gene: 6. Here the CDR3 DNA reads TGTGCCAGCAGTTACTCGGGCGGGAGGCGCCATGAGCAGTTCTTC. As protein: CASSYSGGRRHEQFF.

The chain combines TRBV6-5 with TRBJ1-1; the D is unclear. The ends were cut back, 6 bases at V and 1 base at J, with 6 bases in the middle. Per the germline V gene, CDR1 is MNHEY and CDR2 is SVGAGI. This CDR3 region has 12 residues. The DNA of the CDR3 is TGTGCCAGCAGAACTGAGAACACTGAAGCTTTCTTT. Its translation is CASRTENTEAFF.

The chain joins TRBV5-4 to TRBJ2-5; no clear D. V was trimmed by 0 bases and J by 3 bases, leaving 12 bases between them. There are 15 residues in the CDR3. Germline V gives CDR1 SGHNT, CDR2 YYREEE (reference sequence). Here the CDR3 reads CASSLAGSAKETQYF. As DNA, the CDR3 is TGTGCCAGCAGCTTGGCCGGGTCAGCGAAAGAGACCCAGTACTTC.

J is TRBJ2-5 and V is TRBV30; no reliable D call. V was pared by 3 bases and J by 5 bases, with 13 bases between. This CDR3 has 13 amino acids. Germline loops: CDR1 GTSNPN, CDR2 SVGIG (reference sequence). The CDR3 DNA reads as TGTGCCTGGAGCGGCCCCCAGAGGGAGACCCAGTACTTC. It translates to CAWSGPQRETQYF. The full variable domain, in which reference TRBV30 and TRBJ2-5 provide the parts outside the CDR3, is SQTIHQWPATLVQPVGSPLSLECTVEGTSNPNLYWYRQAAGRGLQLLFYSVGIGQISSEVPQNLSASRPQDRQFILSSKKLLLSDSGFYLCAWSGPQRETQYFGPGTRLLVL.

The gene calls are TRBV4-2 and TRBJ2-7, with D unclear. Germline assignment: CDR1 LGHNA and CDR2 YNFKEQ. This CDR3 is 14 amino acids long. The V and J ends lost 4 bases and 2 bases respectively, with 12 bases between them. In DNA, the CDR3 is TGTGCCAGCAGCCCTCAAGGAGATACCTACGAGCAGTACTTC. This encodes CASSPQGDTYEQYF.

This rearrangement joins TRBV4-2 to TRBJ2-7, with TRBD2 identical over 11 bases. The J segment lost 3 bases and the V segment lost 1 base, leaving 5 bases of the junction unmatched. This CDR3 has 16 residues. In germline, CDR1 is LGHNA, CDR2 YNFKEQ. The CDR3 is CASSQGVLAGDYEQYF. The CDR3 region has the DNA TGTGCCAGCAGCCAAGGAGTACTAGCGGGAGACTACGAGCAGTACTTC.

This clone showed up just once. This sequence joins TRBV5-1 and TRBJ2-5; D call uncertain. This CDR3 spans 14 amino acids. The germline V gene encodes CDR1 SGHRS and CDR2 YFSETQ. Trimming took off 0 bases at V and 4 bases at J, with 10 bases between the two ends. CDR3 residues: CASSLGLRGETQYF. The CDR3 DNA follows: TGCGCCAGCAGCTTGGGGCTTCGCGGAGAGACCCAGTACTTC.

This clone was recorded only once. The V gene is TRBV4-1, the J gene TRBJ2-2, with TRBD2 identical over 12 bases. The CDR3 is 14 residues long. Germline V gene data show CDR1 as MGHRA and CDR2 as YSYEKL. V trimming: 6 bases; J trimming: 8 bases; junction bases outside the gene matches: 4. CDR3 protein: CASRFGTSGGELFF. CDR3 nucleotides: TGCGCCAGCAGGTTCGGGACTAGCGGGGGGGAGCTGTTTTTT.

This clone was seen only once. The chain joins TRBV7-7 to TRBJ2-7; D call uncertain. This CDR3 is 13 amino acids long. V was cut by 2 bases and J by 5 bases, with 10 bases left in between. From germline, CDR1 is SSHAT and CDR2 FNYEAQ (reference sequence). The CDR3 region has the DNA TGTGCCAGCAGCTTAAGACTTTTTGACGAGCAGTACTTC. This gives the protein CASSLRLFDEQYF.

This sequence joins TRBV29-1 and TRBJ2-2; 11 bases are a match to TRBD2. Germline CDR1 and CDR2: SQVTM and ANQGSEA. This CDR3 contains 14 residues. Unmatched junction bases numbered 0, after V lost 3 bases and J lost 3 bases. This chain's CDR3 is CSVDSGRDTGELFF. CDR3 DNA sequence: TGCAGCGTTGATAGCGGGAGGGACACCGGGGAGCTGTTTTTT.

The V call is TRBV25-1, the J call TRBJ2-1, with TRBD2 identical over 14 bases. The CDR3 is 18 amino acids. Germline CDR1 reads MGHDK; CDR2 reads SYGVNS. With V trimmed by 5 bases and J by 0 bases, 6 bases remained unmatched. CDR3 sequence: CASSPRLAGGSSYNEQFF. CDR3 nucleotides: TGTGCCAGCAGTCCACGACTAGCGGGAGGGAGCTCCTACAATGAGCAGTTCTTC.

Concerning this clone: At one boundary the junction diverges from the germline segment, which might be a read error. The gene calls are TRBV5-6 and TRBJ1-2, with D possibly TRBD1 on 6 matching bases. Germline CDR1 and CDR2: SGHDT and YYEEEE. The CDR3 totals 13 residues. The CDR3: CASTLGGAYGYTF. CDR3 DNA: TGTGCCAGCACCTTGGGGGGCGCCTATGGCTACACCTTC.

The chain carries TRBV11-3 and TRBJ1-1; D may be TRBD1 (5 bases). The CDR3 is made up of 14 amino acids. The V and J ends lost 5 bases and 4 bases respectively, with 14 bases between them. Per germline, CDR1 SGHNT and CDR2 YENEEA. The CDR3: CASSQGGVGTEAFF. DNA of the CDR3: TGTGCCAGCAGCCAGGGAGGTGTCGGCACTGAAGCTTTCTTT. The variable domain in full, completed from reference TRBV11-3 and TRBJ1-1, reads EAGVVQSPRYKIIEKKQPVAFWCNPISGHNTLYWYLQNLGQGPELLIRYENEEAVDDSQLPKDRFSAERLKGVDSTLKIQPAELGDSAVYLCASSQGGVGTEAFFGQGTRLTVV.

The CDR3 here is CASSQNRGSSYEQYF. Written as DNA, the CDR3 is TGCGCCAGCAGTCAAAACAGGGGATCCTCCTACGAGCAGTACTTC. The genes are TRBV10-2 and TRBJ2-7; 7 bases map to TRBD1. V lost 5 bases, J lost 0 bases, and 7 bases stayed unmatched. From germline, CDR1 is WSHSY and CDR2 SAAADI. The CDR3 has 15 amino acids.

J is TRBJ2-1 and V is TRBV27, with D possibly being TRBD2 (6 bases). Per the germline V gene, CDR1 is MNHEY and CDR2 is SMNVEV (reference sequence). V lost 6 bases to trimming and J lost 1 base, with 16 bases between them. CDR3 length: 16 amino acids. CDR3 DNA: TGTGCCAGCAGGCGGGGTCCCGGCGCATCCTACAATGAGCAGTTCTTC. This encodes CASRRGPGASYNEQFF.

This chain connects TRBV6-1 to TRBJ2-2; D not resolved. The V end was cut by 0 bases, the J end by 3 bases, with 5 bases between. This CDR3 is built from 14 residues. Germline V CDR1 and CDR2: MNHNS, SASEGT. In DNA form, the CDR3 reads TGTGCCAGCAGTGAAGCCCTTTACACCGGGGAGCTGTTTTTT. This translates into CASSEALYTGELFF.

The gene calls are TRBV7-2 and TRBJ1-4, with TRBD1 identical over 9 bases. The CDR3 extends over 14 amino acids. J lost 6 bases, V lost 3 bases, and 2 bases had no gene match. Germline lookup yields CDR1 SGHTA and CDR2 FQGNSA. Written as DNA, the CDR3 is TGTGCCAGCAGCTTCGACAGGGGGTATGAAAAACTGTTTTTT. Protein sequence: CASSFDRGYEKLFF.

The CDR3 region has the DNA TGTGCCAGTAGTATGCAGGGGGATCAGCCCCAGCATTTT. The encoded protein is CASSMQGDQPQHF. This chain uses TRBV19 with TRBJ1-5; the match to TRBD1 covers 7 bases. CDR3 length equals 13 residues. The germline V gene has CDR1 LNHDA and CDR2 SQIVND (reference sequence). Trimming cost V 3 bases and J 5 bases; bases outside gene matches: 1.

CDR3 in DNA: TGTGCCAGCAGCATGGGAACCCAGTTGCAAGAGACCCAGTACTTC. It encodes CASSMGTQLQETQYF. The chain uses TRBV5-6 and TRBJ2-5; unclear D gene. Germline CDR1 and CDR2: SGHDT and YYEEEE. There are 15 residues in the CDR3. The ends were cut back, 4 bases at V and 2 bases at J, with 15 bases in the middle. The variable domain in full, with the rest retrieved from reference TRBV5-6 and TRBJ2-5, is DAGVTQSPTHLIKTRGQQVTLRCSPKSGHDTVSWYQQALGQGPQFIFQYYEEEERQRGNFPDRFSGHQFPNYSSELNVNALLLGDSALYLCASSMGTQLQETQYFGPGTRLLVL.

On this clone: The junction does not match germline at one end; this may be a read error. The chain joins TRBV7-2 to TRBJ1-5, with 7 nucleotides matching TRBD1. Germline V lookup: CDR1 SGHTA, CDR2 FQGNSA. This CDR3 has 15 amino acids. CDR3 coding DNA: TGTGCCAGCAGCTCGTCAACCTTCGGGGGACAGCGCCAGCATTTT. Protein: CASSSSTFGGQRQHF.

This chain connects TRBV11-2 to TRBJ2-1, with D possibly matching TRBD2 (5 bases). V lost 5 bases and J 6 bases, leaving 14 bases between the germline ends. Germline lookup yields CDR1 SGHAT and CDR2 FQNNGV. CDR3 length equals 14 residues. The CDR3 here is CASSLGLNRNEQFF. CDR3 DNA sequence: TGTGCCAGCAGCCTAGGACTTAACCGCAATGAGCAGTTCTTC.

CDR3 region: CASSHPGQLSQPQHF. DNA of the CDR3: TGCGCCAGCAGCCACCCGGGACAGTTATCTCAGCCCCAGCATTTT. The V call is TRBV4-1, the J call TRBJ1-5, with 7 bases that match TRBD1. This CDR3 region has 15 residues. Germline V CDR1 and CDR2: MGHRA, YSYEKL. V gave up 3 bases and J gave up 6 bases; unmatched junction bases: 8.

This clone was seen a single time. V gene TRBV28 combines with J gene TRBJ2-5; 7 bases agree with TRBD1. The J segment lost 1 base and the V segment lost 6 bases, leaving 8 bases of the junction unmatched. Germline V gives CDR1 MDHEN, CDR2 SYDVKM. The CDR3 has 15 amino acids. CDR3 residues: CASSGSGQLQETQYF. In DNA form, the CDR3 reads TGTGCCAGCAGCGGCTCGGGACAGCTCCAAGAGACCCAGTACTTC. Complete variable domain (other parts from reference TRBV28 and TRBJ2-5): DVKVTQSSRYLVKRTGEKVFLECVQDMDHENMFWYRQDPGLGLRLIYFSYDVKMKEKGDIPEGYSVSREKKERFSLILESASTNQTSMYLCASSGSGQLQETQYFGPGTRLLVL.